This is a list of T cell receptor beta chains from one sample in a study of T cells in Graves' hyperthyroidism and ophthalmopathy. TCRdb re-called the multiplex PCR reads through MiXCR, storing one row per CDR3 protein. The sample holds approximately 710,000 distinct CDR3 sequences; around a sixth are singletons and the top ten take around 15%. The sequencing sample was made of blood. These receptors originate from a man in his forties or fifties with Graves' hyperthyroidism. Both conserved end residues are part of each CDR3. D genes are given only for firm matches. Some rows have no size entry. The others give once, few or many, or a class for an expanded clone.

v_gene	abundance	j_gene	d_gene	CDR3aa	CDR3nt
TRBV6-2/TRBV6-3	many	TRBJ2-1	-	CASSYSASGFSSSYNEQFF	TGTGCCAGCAGTTACTCAGCCAGCGGGTTTTCAAGCTCCTACAATGAGCAGTTCTTC
TRBV20-1	-	TRBJ1-1	TRBD1	CSANRDRLTEAFF	TGCAGTGCTAACCGGGACAGGCTAACTGAAGCTTTCTTT
TRBV7-9	-	TRBJ2-1	TRBD1	CASSSPGGGTGAYNEQFF	TGTGCCAGCAGCTCTCCCGGCGGAGGGACAGGGGCCTACAATGAGCAGTTCTTC
TRBV6-6	-	TRBJ2-7	TRBD2	CASSYSPGLATYEQYF	TGTGCCAGCAGTTACTCTCCGGGACTAGCTACCTACGAGCAGTACTTC
TRBV20-1	many	TRBJ2-5	TRBD2	CSARDVSGSAETQYF	TGCAGTGCTAGAGATGTTAGCGGGAGTGCTGAGACCCAGTACTTC
TRBV19	-	TRBJ2-1	TRBD1	CASSIDFPGTGTYNEQFF	TGTGCCAGTAGTATAGATTTTCCCGGGACAGGCACCTACAATGAGCAGTTCTTC
TRBV10-3	few	TRBJ2-1	-	CAISASYNEQFF	TGTGCCATCAGTGCCAGCTACAATGAGCAGTTCTTC
TRBV7-3	-	TRBJ1-2	-	CASSFAAGPLYGYTF	TGTGCCAGCAGCTTCGCGGCAGGGCCCTTGTATGGCTACACCTTC
TRBV9	many	TRBJ1-2	-	CASSPTDSFIYGYTF	TGTGCCAGCAGCCCAACGGACAGCTTTATCTATGGCTACACCTTC
TRBV28	-	TRBJ2-7	TRBD1	CASSTDRGRHEQYF	TGTGCCAGCAGTACCGACAGGGGGCGACACGAGCAGTACTTC
TRBV7-8	once	TRBJ2-7	-	CASSLGSAWTYEQYF	TGTGCCAGCAGCTTAGGGTCGGCATGGACCTACGAGCAGTACTTC
TRBV7-9	many	TRBJ2-7	-	CASSPLTGAAYEQYF	TGTGCCAGCAGCCCCCTTACGGGAGCGGCCTACGAGCAGTACTTC
TRBV20-1	many	TRBJ2-3	TRBD2	CSATSGSSTDTQYF	TGCAGTGCCACTAGCGGGAGTTCCACAGATACGCAGTATTTT
TRBV19	-	TRBJ1-5	-	CAIQDGGSNQPQHF	TGTGCCATTCAGGACGGCGGAAGCAATCAGCCCCAGCATTTT
TRBV27	many	TRBJ1-2	-	CASSLSRVDYGYTF	TGTGCCAGCAGTTTAAGCAGGGTAGACTATGGCTACACCTTC
TRBV12-3/TRBV12-4	-	TRBJ2-3	-	CASTQFRLNTDTQYF	TGTGCCAGCACCCAATTTCGGCTAAACACAGATACGCAGTATTTT
TRBV28	many	TRBJ2-7	-	CASSSRISDEQYF	TGTGCCAGCAGCTCCCGGATCTCCGACGAGCAGTACTTC
TRBV25-1	many	TRBJ2-2	-	CASSPIRGIRELFF	TGTGCCAGCAGCCCAATAAGGGGCATCAGGGAGCTGTTTTTT
TRBV24-1	many	TRBJ2-3	TRBD2	CATSDPTSGKGAADTQYF	TGTGCCACCAGTGACCCAACTAGCGGAAAAGGGGCGGCAGATACGCAGTATTTT
TRBV28	many	TRBJ1-2	-	CASSFPTADGYTF	TGTGCCAGCAGTTTCCCGACCGCGGATGGCTACACCTTC
TRBV27	-	TRBJ2-7	TRBD2	CATRTSGRFNEQYF	TGTGCCACCAGGACTAGCGGGAGGTTCAACGAGCAGTACTTC
TRBV6-1	many	TRBJ2-7	TRBD2	CASSEGPGLAIEQYF	TGTGCCAGCAGTGAAGGGCCGGGACTAGCGATAGAGCAGTACTTC
TRBV28	many	TRBJ2-7	-	CASSGVTYEQYF	TGTGCCAGCAGTGGGGTCACCTACGAGCAGTACTTC